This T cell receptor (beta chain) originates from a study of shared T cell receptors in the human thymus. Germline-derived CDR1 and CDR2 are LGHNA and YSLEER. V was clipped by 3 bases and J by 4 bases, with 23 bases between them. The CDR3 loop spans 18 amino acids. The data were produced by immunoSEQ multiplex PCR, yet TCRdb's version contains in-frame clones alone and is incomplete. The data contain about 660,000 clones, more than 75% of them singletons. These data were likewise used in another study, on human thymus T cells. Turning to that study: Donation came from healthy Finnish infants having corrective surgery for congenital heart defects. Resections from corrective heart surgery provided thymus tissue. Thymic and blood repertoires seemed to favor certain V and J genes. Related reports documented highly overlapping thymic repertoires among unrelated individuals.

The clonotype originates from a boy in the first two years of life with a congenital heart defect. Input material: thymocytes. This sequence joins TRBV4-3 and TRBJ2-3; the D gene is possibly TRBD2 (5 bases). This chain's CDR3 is CASSHSGPPEVGADTQYF. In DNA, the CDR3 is TGCGCCAGCAGCCACAGCGGCCCTCCGGAGGTCGGCGCAGATACGCAGTATTTT.